One sample yielded the 23 T cell receptor beta chains listed below, sequenced in a study of blood T cell repertoires in COVID-19. Sequencing used immunoSEQ multiplex PCR; TCRdb keeps in-frame clones, though not all of them. The table lists about 180,000 clones, approximately 88% of them singletons. The sequencing input was peripheral blood. These receptors were taken from a woman between 40 and 50 years old with COVID-19, enrolled during active disease.

CDR3: CASMAGAYNSPLHF. As DNA, the CDR3 is TGTGCCAGCATGGCAGGGGCTTATAATTCACCCCTCCACTTT. V and J are TRBV7-9 and TRBJ1-6; tentatively, D is TRBD1 (6 bases). Trimming removed 7 bases at V and 4 bases at J, with 11 bases between. The CDR3 contains 14 residues. The germline gives CDR1 SEHNR, CDR2 FQNEAQ (reference sequence). Drawing the rest from reference TRBV7-9 and TRBJ1-6, the complete variable domain is DTGVSQNPRHKITKRGQNVTFRCDPISEHNRLYWYRQTLGQGPEFLTYFQNEAQLEKSRLLSDRFSAERPKGSFSTLEIQRTEQGDSAMYLCASMAGAYNSPLHFGNGTRLTVT.

This chain uses TRBV3-1 (or the pseudogene TRBV3-2) with TRBJ1-2, with 8 positions matching TRBD1. Germline values: CDR1 LGHDT, CDR2 YNNKEL (reference sequence). The CDR3 contains 13 residues. V dropped 4 bases and J dropped 8; count of bases not matched to a gene: 6. CDR3 nucleotides: TGTGCCAGCAGCCGGGACAGGTCCGGGGGCTACACCTTC. Protein product: CASSRDRSGGYTF.

This clone came up a few times. J is TRBJ2-3 and V is TRBV6-7; TRBD2 matches 7 bases. TRBV6-7 is known as an ORF, though its function is uncertain. CDR3 length equals 17 residues. V was pared by 5 bases and J by 2 bases, with 13 bases of the junction left unmatched. CDR3 loop: CASSPPWERDFTDTQYF. The CDR3 DNA reads TGTGCCAGCAGTCCCCCGTGGGAGCGGGACTTCACAGATACGCAGTATTTT.

This chain uses TRBV27 with TRBJ2-7, with TRBD2 as a possible D gene (5 bases). Per the germline V gene, CDR1 is MNHEY and CDR2 is SMNVEV (reference sequence). Trimming pared 1 base from V and 4 bases from J, leaving 11 bases between. The CDR3 covers 14 residues. CDR3 nucleotide sequence: TGTGCCAGCAGTTTATTACCGGGAAAGTACGAGCAGTACTTC. Translating it yields CASSLLPGKYEQYF.

This rearrangement joins TRBV28 to TRBJ1-2, with a weak D call TRBD1 (5 bases). From germline, CDR1 is MDHEN and CDR2 SYDVKM. V dropped 4 bases and J dropped 8 bases, with 11 bases sitting between them. CDR3 size: 12 residues. The CDR3 sequence: CASSSLRGGYTF. Written as DNA, the CDR3 is TGTGCCAGCAGTTCCCTAAGGGGAGGCTACACCTTC.

The chain links TRBV28 to TRBJ1-2; 8 bases agree with TRBD1. The CDR3 loop spans 12 amino acids. Germline CDR1 reads MDHEN; CDR2 reads SYDVKM. Trimming at V came to 5 bases and at J to 8 bases, leaving 4 bases not matched to a gene. In DNA form, the CDR3 reads TGTGCCAGCAGTGGCAGGGGGCTCGGCTACACCTTC. The encoded protein is CASSGRGLGYTF.

This clone was found once. The chain is built from TRBV5-1 and TRBJ2-1, with TRBD2 matching 7 bases. J gave up 9 bases and V 4 bases, and 13 bases lay outside the gene matches. The CDR3 contains 15 residues. CDR1 SGHRS and CDR2 YFSETQ come from the germline V gene. CDR3 DNA: TGCGCCAGCAGCCCCCACTTGCGGGGGTATAGTGAGCAGTTCTTC. Its translation is CASSPHLRGYSEQFF.

This clone has a handful of counts. J is TRBJ2-5 and V is TRBV5-1; 9 bases are shared with TRBD1. The CDR3 is 15 amino acids. In germline, CDR1 is SGHRS, CDR2 YFSETQ. J gave up 3 bases and V 3 bases, and 6 bases lay outside the gene matches. The CDR3: CASSYRRDREETQYF. The CDR3, as DNA: TGCGCCAGCAGCTATCGGAGGGACAGGGAAGAGACCCAGTACTTC.

The V gene is TRBV5-1, the J gene TRBJ2-7, with TRBD2 matching over 9 bases. The V gene's germline CDR1 is SGHRS and CDR2 YFSETQ. V lost 0 bases, J lost 7 bases, and 8 bases stayed unmatched. The CDR3 length is 15 residues. CDR3 sequence reads: CASSLGSREGWEQYF. The DNA of the CDR3 is TGCGCCAGCAGCTTGGGATCGCGGGAGGGGTGGGAGCAGTACTTC.

V is TRBV5-1 and J is TRBJ1-4; weak D call: TRBD1 (5 bases). V was pared by 4 bases and J by 0 bases, with 19 bases between. This CDR3 is built from 18 residues. CDR1 and CDR2 from the germline V gene are SGHRS and YFSETQ. The CDR3 spells CASSRGDRSPATNEKLFF. In nucleotides, the CDR3 is TGCGCCAGCAGCCGGGGGGACCGGAGTCCTGCAACTAATGAAAAACTGTTTTTT.

In this sample, this clone turned up a few times. The chain couples TRBV6-6 to TRBJ2-7, with a tentative D call TRBD2 (6 bases). The CDR3 loop spans 15 amino acids. The V gene lost 5 bases and the J gene lost 2 bases, with 16 bases spanning the gap. The germline gives CDR1 MNHNY, CDR2 SVGAGI (reference sequence). The CDR3 region has the DNA TGTGCCAGCAGTGGCGGGACTGCAATGGCCTACGAGCAGTACTTC. It yields the protein CASSGGTAMAYEQYF.

Here the CDR3 DNA reads TGTGCCAGCAGCTTGGCTACCGGGACTAGCGGGGGGGCCGCAGATACGCAGTATTTT. Its translation is CASSLATGTSGGAADTQYF. This sequence joins TRBV7-2 and TRBJ2-3; 16 bases are a match to TRBD2. The junction had 10 bases not matched to a gene; V was cut back by 3 bases and J by 4 bases. Germline V gene data show CDR1 as SGHTA and CDR2 as FQGNSA. This CDR3 has 19 residues.

The rearrangement joins TRBV27 to TRBJ1-5; D ambiguous. The CDR3 spans 17 residues. CDR1 and CDR2 (germline): MNHEY, SMNVEV (reference sequence). V shed 7 bases and J shed 6 bases, with 25 bases lying between them. The CDR3 bases are TGTGCCAGCATTGAACTCGGGGTAGGGAAGTTCGGTCAGCCCCAGCATTTT. It codes for CASIELGVGKFGQPQHF.

The V call is TRBV28, the J call TRBJ1-2; D not resolved. V lost 8 bases, J lost 8 bases, and 18 bases lay in between. The CDR3 covers 13 residues. The germline V gene encodes CDR1 MDHEN and CDR2 SYDVKM. The CDR3 DNA reads TGTGCCAGCCAACCAGGACGGGGAGGGGGCTACACCTTC. It translates to CASQPGRGGGYTF.

This chain uses TRBV29-1 with TRBJ2-7, with D possibly matching TRBD1 (6 bases). The CDR3 spans 14 residues. Germline CDR1 and CDR2: SQVTM and ANQGSEA. V was cut by 5 bases and J by 4 bases, with 18 bases left in between. The DNA for the CDR3 is TGCAGCGTTAGGATCGGACAGTTAGGATACGAGCAGTACTTC. Its translation: CSVRIGQLGYEQYF.

The chain uses TRBV5-1 and TRBJ1-3; 7 bases agree with TRBD1. The germline V gene encodes CDR1 SGHRS and CDR2 YFSETQ. This CDR3 spans 15 amino acids. V shed 3 bases, J shed 0 bases, and the junction held 3 bases outside the gene matches. CDR3 coding DNA: TGCGCCAGCAGCTCGTCAGGGGGCTCTGGAAACACCATATATTTT. Translation: CASSSSGGSGNTIYF.

This clone was counted a single time. V and J are TRBV19 and TRBJ1-1, with unresolved D. The CDR3 loop spans 12 amino acids. Trimming removed 4 bases at V and 4 bases at J, with 7 bases between. CDR1 is LNHDA and CDR2 is SQIVND in the germline V gene (reference sequence). CDR3 residues: CASSRGATEAFF. The CDR3 nucleotides read TGTGCCAGTAGTAGGGGAGCCACTGAAGCTTTCTTT.

V gene TRBV7-9 combines with J gene TRBJ1-4; the D gene is possibly TRBD1 (6 bases). Trimming pared 1 base from V and 6 bases from J, leaving 9 bases between. Per the germline V gene, CDR1 is SEHNR and CDR2 is FQNEAQ (reference sequence). The CDR3 is made up of 14 amino acids. The CDR3 sequence: CASSLVSGDEKLFF. The DNA for the CDR3 is TGTGCCAGCAGCTTAGTGTCAGGGGATGAAAAACTGTTTTTT.

CDR3 loop: CASSLGRGNQPQHF. As DNA, the CDR3 is TGTGCCAGCAGTTTGGGCAGGGGCAATCAGCCCCAGCATTTT. V is TRBV27 and J is TRBJ1-5; D is perhaps TRBD1 (5 bases). The CDR3 is made up of 14 amino acids. The V and J ends lost 3 bases and 2 bases respectively, with 8 bases between them. Germline loops: CDR1 MNHEY, CDR2 SMNVEV (reference sequence).

V usage is TRBV27 and J usage is TRBJ2-5, with D hard to call. The germline V and J ends were trimmed by 3 bases and 5 bases, with 13 bases remaining between them. CDR1 is MNHEY, CDR2 SMNVEV, per germline (reference sequence). CDR3 length: 14 residues. DNA for the CDR3: TGTGCCAGCAGTTTTTCCGAGGCGGCGGAGACCCAGTACTTC. Translation: CASSFSEAAETQYF.

This clone was observed once. V gene TRBV13 combines with J gene TRBJ2-3; D is possibly TRBD2 (5 bases). This CDR3 is built from 16 residues. CDR1 PRHDT and CDR2 FYEKMQ come from the germline V gene (reference sequence). Trimming took off 4 bases at V and 7 bases at J, with 21 bases between the two ends. CDR3: CASSSTSSSLGHTQYF. CDR3 coding DNA: TGTGCCAGCAGCTCCACTTCGAGCTCACTAGGGCATACGCAGTATTTT.

This clone has a count of ten or more. The chain is built from TRBV23-1 and TRBJ2-6, with 7 nucleotides matching TRBD1. TRBV23-1 belongs to the ORF category, with a function that is uncertain. V lost 6 bases, J lost 0 bases, and 5 bases stayed unmatched. This CDR3 is 16 amino acids long. DNA of the CDR3: TGCGCCAGCAGCAAAAACAGGGGCTCTGGGGCCAACGTCCTGACTTTC. Its translation: CASSKNRGSGANVLTF.

This chain links TRBV2 with TRBJ2-5, with D tentatively TRBD1 (5 bases). This CDR3 has 13 residues. CDR1 is SNHLY and CDR2 is FYNNEI in the germline V gene. Trimming stripped 3 bases from V and 3 bases from J, with 8 bases between. CDR3 loop: CASSEDNKETQYF. The CDR3 DNA is TGTGCCAGCAGTGAGGACAACAAAGAGACCCAGTACTTC.